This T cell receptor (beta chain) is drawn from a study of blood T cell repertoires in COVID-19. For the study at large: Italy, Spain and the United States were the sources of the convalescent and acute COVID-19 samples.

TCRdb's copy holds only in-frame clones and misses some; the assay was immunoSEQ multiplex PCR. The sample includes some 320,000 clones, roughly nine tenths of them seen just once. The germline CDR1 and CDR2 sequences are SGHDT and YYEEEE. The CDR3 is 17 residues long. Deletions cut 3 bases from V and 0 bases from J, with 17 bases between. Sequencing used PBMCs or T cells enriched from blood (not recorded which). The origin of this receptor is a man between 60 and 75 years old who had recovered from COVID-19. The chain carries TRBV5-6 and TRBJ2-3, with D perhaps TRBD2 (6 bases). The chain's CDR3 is CASSSINRGTSTDTQYF. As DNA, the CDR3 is TGTGCCAGCAGCTCGATAAACCGGGGGACTAGCACAGATACGCAGTATTTT.